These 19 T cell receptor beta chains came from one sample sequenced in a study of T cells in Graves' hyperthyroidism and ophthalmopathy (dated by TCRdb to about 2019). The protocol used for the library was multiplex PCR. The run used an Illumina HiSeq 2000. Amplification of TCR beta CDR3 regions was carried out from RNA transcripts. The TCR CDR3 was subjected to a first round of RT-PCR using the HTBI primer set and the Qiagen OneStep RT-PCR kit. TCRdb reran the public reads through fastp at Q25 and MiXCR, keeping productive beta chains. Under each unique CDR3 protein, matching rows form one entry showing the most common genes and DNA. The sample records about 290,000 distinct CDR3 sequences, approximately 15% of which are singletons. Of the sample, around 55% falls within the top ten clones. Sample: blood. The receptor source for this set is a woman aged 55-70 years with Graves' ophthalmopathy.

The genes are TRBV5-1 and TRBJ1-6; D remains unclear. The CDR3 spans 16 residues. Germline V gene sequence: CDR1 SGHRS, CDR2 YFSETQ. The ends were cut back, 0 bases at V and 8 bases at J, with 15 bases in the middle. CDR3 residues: CASSLVSPRWDSPLHF. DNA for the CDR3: TGCGCCAGCAGCTTGGTTTCCCCAAGGTGGGATTCACCCCTCCACTTT. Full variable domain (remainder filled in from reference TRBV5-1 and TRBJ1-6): KAGVTQTPRYLIKTRGQQVTLSCSPISGHRSVSWYQQTPGQGLQFLFEYFSETQRNKGNFPGRFSGRQFSNSRSEMNVSTLELGDSALYLCASSLVSPRWDSPLHFGNGTRLTVT.

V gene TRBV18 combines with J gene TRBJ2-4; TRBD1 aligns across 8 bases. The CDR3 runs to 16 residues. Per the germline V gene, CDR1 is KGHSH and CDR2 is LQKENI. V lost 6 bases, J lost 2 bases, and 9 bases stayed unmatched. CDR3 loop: CASSQGQGGSKNIQYF. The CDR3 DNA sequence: TGTGCCAGCTCTCAAGGACAGGGTGGGTCCAAAAACATTCAGTACTTC.

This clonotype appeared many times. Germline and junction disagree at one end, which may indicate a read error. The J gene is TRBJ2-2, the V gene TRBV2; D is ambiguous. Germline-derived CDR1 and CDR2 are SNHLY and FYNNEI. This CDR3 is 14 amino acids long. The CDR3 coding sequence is TGTGCCAGCAGGGAAGCCTCGAACACCGGGGAGCTGTTTTTT. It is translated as CASREASNTGELFF.

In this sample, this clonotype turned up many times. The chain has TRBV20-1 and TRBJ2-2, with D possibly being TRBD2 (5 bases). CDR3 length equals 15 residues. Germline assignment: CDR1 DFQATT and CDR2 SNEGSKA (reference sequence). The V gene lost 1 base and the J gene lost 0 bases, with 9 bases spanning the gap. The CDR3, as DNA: TGCAGTGCTAGAGTGGGAGCAGCGAACACCGGGGAGCTGTTTTTT. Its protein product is CSARVGAANTGELFF.

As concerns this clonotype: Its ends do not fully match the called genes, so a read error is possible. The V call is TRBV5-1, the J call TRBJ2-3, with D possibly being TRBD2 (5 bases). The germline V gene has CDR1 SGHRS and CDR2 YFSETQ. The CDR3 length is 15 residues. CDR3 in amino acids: CASSLDVTTTDTQYF. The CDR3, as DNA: TGCGCCAGCAGTTTGGACGTGACTACCACAGATACGCAGTATTTT.

The DNA for the CDR3 is TGTGCCAGCAGCGTAGCTTCGAGGGGACTAGCGGACAATGAGCAGTTCTTC. Translated: CASSVASRGLADNEQFF. This chain links TRBV9 with TRBJ2-1, with TRBD2 identical over 11 bases. V gave up 0 bases and J gave up 5 bases; unmatched junction bases: 7. Germline V lookup: CDR1 SGDLS, CDR2 YYNGEE. CDR3 length: 17 amino acids.

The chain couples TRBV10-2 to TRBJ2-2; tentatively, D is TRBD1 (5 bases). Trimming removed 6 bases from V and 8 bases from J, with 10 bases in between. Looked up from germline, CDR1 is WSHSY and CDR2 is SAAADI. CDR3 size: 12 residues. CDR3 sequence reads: CASSRVRGELFF. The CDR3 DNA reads TGCGCCAGCAGCAGGGTGCGGGGGGAGCTGTTTTTT.

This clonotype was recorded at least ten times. The CDR3 nucleotides are TGTGCTAGTGGACCACATACCTCAAAGAACACTGAAGCTTTCTTT. This translates into CASGPHTSKNTEAFF. V gene TRBV12-5 combines with J gene TRBJ1-1; D not certain. From germline, CDR1 is LGHNT and CDR2 FRNRAP. The CDR3 is 15 residues long. V was cut by 6 bases and J by 1 base, with 15 bases left in between.

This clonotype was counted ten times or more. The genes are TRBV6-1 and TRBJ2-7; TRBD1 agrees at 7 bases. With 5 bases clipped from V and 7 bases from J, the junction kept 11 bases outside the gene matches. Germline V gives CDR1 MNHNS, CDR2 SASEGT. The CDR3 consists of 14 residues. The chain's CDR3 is CASSRLTGNWEQYF. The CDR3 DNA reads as TGTGCCAGCAGTCGTTTGACAGGGAATTGGGAGCAGTACTTC.

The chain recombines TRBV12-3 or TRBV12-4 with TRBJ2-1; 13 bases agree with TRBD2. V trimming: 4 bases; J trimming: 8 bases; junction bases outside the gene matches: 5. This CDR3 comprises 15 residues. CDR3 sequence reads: CASSSRTSGSDEQFF. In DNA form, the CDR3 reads TGTGCCAGCAGTTCTCGGACTAGCGGGAGCGATGAGCAGTTCTTC.

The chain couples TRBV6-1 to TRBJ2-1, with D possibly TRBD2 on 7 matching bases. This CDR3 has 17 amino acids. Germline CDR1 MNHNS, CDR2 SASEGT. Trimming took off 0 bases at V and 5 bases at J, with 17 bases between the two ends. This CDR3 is CASSEARGRGLNNEQFF. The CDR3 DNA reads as TGTGCCAGCAGTGAAGCGCGGGGGCGGGGGCTGAACAATGAGCAGTTCTTC.

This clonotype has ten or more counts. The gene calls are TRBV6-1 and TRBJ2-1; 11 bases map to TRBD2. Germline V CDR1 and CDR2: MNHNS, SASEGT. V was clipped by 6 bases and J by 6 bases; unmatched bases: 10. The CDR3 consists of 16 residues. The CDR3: CASSTPGTSGTNEQFF. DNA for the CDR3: TGTGCCAGCAGCACCCCCGGGACTAGCGGTACCAATGAGCAGTTCTTC.

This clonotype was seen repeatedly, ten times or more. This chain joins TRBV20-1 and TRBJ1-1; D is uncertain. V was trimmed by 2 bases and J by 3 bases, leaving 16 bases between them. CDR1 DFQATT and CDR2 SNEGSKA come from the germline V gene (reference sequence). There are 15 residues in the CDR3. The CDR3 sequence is CSARPVILWDTEAFF. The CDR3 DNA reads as TGCAGTGCTAGACCCGTAATATTGTGGGACACTGAAGCTTTCTTT.

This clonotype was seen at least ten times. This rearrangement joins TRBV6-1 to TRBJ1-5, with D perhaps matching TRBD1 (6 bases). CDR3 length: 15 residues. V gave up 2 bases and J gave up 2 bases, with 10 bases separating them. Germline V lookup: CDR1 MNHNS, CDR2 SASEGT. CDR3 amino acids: CASSEMGAGNQPQHF. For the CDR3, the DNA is TGTGCCAGCAGTGAAATGGGGGCGGGCAATCAGCCCCAGCATTTT.

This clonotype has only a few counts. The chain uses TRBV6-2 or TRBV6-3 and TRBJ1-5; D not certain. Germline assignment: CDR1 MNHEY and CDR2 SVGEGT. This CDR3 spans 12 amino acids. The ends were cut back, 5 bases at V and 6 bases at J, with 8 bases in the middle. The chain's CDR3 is CASSAPSQPQHF. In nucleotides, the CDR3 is TGTGCCAGCAGTGCCCCGAGTCAGCCCCAGCATTTT.

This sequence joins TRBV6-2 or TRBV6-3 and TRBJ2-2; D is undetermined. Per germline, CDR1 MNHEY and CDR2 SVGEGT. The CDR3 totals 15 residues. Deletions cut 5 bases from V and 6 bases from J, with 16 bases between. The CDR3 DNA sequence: TGTGCCAGCAGTGGACGGCCGGGTAACGCCGGGGAGCTGTTTTTT. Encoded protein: CASSGRPGNAGELFF.

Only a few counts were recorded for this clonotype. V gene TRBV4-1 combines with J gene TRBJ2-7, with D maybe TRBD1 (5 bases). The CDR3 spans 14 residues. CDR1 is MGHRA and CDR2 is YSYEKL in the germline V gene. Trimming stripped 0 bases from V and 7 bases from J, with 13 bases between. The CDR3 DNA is TGCGCCAGCAGCCAAGAACAGGTCGTACGTGAGCAGTACTTC. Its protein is CASSQEQVVREQYF.

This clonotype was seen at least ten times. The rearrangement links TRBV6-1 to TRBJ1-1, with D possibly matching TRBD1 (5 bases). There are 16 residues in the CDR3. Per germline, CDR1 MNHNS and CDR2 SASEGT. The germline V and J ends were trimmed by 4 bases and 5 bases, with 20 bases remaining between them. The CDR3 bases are TGTGCCAGCAGTGCCGCACTCAGGCGGAGGGGAACTGAAGCTTTCTTT. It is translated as CASSAALRRRGTEAFF.

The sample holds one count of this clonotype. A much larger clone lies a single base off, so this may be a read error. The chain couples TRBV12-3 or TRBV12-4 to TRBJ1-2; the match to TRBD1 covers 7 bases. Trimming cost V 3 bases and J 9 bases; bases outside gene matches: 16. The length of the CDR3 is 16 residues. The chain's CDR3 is CASSLYGRGSSSCYTF. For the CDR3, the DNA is TGTGCCAGCAGTTTGTACGGCAGGGGGAGCTCTAGTTGCTACACCTTC.